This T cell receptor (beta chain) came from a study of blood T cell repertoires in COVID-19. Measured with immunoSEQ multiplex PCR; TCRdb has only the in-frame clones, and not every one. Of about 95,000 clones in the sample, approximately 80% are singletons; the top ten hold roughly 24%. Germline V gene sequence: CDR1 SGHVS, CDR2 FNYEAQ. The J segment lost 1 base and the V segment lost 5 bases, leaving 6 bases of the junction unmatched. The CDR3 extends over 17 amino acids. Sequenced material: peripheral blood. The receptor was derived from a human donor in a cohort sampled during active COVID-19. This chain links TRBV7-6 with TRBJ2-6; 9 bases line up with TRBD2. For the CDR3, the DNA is TGTGCCAGCAGCCCGACTAGCGGAGGATCTGGGGCCAACGTCCTGACTTTC. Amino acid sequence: CASSPTSGGSGANVLTF.